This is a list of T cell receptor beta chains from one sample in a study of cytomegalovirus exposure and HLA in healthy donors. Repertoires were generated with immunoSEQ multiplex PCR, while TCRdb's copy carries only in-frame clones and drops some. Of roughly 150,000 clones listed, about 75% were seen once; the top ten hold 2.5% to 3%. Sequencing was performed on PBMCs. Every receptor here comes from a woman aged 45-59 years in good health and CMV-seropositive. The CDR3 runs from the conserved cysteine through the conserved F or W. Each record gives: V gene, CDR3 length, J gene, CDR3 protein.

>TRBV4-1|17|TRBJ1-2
CASSQDGGYGGLFGYTF
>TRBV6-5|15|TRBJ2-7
CASRAFQGLAREQYF
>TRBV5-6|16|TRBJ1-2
CASSTPRTGTNYGYTF
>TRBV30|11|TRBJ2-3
CALQAIDTQYF
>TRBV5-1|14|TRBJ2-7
CASSLSGGTNEQYF
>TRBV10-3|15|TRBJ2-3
CAISEGGRDTDTQYF
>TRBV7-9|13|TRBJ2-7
CASSPGFAYEQYF
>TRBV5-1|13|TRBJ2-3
CASSYGRGDTQYF
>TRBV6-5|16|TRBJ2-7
CASSSEALGGAYEQYF
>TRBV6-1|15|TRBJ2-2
CASSEWRGNTGELFF
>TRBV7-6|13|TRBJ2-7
CASSREREYEQYF
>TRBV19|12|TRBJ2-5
CASAGGGETQYF
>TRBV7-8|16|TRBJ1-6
CASSPRQGRGNSPLHF
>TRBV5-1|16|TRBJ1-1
CASRSGTGHMNTEAFF
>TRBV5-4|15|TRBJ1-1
CASSPRLGTNTEAFF
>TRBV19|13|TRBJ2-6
CASSSAGANVLTF
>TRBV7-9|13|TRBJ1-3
CASPRGPGNTIYF
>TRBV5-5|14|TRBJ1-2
CASSLVPGLDGYTF
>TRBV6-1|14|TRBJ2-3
CASSEAIRANTQYF
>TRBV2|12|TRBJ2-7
CASAALGDEQYF
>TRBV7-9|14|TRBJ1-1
CASSLKTVNTEAFF
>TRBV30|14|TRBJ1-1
CAWSMGQSGTEAFF
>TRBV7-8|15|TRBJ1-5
CASSLGTGARQPQHF
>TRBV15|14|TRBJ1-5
CATSRSRVVEPQHF
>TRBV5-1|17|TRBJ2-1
CASSLASGGNTYNEQFF
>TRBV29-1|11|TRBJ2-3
CSIQGWDTQYF
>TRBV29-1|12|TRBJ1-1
CSVGGPGAEAFF
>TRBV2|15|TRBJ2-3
CASSESGPITDTQYF
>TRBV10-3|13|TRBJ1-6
CAIQDRARSPLHF
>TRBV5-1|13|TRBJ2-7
CASSLEQTYEQYF
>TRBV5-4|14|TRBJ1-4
CASSSGGLNEKLFF
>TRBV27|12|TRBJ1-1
CASSPRGGRAFF